This T cell receptor beta chain was recovered during a study of cytomegalovirus exposure and HLA in healthy donors. Study-wide points: There were 150 to 200 TCR beta chains listed as cytomegalovirus-associated. The classifier, whose performance was assessed in both the original and validation cohorts, reportedly diagnosed cytomegalovirus status with high specificity and sensitivity. The records held CMV serostatus as the only immune exposure information.

The PCR had 60 Vbeta and 13 Jbeta primers. Libraries were prepared by immunoSEQ multiplex PCR; TCRdb keeps only in-frame clonotypes and omits some of them. The sample has 180,000 or so clones; about 82% are singletons. Worth noting for this clone: What it recognizes is unknown.

CDR3 length: 13 residues. Trimming cost V 9 bases and J 4 bases; bases outside gene matches: 5. Per the germline V gene, CDR1 is MNHNS and CDR2 is SASEGT. This receptor was identified in a man younger than 35 in good health and CMV-seronegative. This chain links TRBV6-1 with TRBJ2-2, with 7 bases identical to TRBD1. The material sequenced was PBMCs. For the CDR3, the DNA is TGTGCCAGTAGACAGGGTATCACCGGGGAGCTGTTTTTT. Translation: CASRQGITGELFF.